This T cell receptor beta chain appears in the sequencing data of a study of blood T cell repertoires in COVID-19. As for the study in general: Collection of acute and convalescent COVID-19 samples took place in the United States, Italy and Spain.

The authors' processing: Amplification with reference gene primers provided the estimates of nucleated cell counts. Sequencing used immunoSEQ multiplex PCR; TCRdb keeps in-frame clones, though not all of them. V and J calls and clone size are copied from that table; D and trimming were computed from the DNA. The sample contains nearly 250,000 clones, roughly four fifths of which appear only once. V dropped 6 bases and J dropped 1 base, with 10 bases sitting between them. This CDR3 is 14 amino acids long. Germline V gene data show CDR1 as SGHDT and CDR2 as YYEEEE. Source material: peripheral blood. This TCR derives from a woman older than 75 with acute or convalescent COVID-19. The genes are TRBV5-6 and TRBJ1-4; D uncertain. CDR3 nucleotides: TGTGCCAGCACCGACACACGAACTAATGAAAAACTGTTTTTT. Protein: CASTDTRTNEKLFF.